Given below is one T cell receptor beta chain in context. The antigen remains undetermined. The protocol was immunoSEQ multiplex PCR, while the TCRdb copy is restricted to in-frame clones and leaves out a portion. The sample contains 25,000 to 30,000 clones, more than 75% of which appear only once. This specimen comes from a study of OX40 agonist ivuxolimab in advanced cancers. Study-wide results and limits: Clonal expansion from baseline to week 6 occurred in both CD4+ and CD8+ T cells. With doses of 0.1-3.0 mg/kg, partial responders showed among the lowest clonal expansion. CD4+ T cells averaged fewer expanded clones than CD8+ T cells.

Germline V gives CDR1 MNHEY, CDR2 SVGAGI. This CDR3 comprises 15 residues. V shed 0 bases and J shed 0 bases, with 8 bases lying between them. The chain combines TRBV6-5 with TRBJ1-1, with a tentative D call TRBD1 (5 bases). The sequences come from CD4+ or CD8+ T cells sorted from blood, collected in a trial of the OX40 agonist ivuxolimab. The receptor's source is an adult with an advanced solid tumor such as melanoma, head and neck, liver or kidney cancer. The CDR3, as DNA: TGTGCCAGCAGTTACTCGGGGCAGTTGAACACTGAAGCTTTCTTT. Translating gives CASSYSGQLNTEAFF.